The present TCR beta chain was sequenced within a study of HIV-infected patients and healthy controls (TCRdb year 2014). Broadly, across the study: Although they stayed below normal ranges, CD4 counts in about 90% of the 16 patients rose modestly but significantly after three months of therapy. CD8 counts showed no consistent shift during early therapy, whereas the CD4:CD8 ratio rose slightly. Viral load fell below detection in about 75% of the 16 patients by the second bleed and in all patients following a further year of therapy. Patients lacked overall T-cell lymphocytopenia, and total CDR3 counts per chain did not differ significantly from controls. The question the study tested was whether immune perturbation and reconstitution could be captured by deep TCR repertoire sequencing of small blood samples from HIV patients.

Trimming removed 1 base from V and 5 bases from J, leaving 6 bases between the germline ends. The CDR3 contains 13 residues, cysteine and phenylalanine counted. This entry keeps only the CDR3 DNA: 39 bases, framed from base 1. CDR1 and CDR2 (LNHDA, SQIVND) derive from the germline V gene (reference sequence). The study at large found these results: Alpha-beta chain pairing was not determined in the samples. A major limit on how widely the findings apply, in the view of the authors, was that only sixteen HIV-infected individuals were processed. Significantly different mean usage between HIV-infected patients and controls was observed for eight alpha and eight beta V genes. Donor HLA types were not determined in the study. The dynamics of distinct T-cell subpopulations could not be separated, and sequencing depth was restricted, because whole blood was used. Roughly threefold more distinct CDR3s and higher Shannon diversity were observed in healthy control repertoires than in untreated HIV+ repertoires. Alpha-chain CDR3s from MAIT cells appeared at high frequency in healthy controls but were severely depleted in HIV+ repertoires. In size-matched repertoire data, the apparent post-therapy recovery of the Gini index in HIV-infected patients was not replicated. HIV-infected repertoires showed significantly elevated mean Gini indices relative to controls, which possibly reflects oligoclonality. The study cohorts differed slightly in age and sex profile, but those differences did not account for the observed differences in diversity. Comparisons were complicated by unequal numbers of distinct sequences between patients and controls, and rare events from HIV-infected data were overweighted by size-matching. During therapy, a significant decrease in frequency was seen for HIV-associated CDR3s, whereas no significant change was found for CMV-associated CDR3s, although most of them became more frequent. More CDR3s were shared between individuals among healthy controls than among HIV+ patients, as measured by Jaccard index and by the count of highly shared sequences.

In this sample, this clonotype turned up many times. What this receptor recognizes is not known. It has no much larger one-base neighbor in the sample; base qualities were not kept. Whole blood was used without cell fractionation, so the repertoire reflected all unsorted peripheral T cells. For RNA extraction, approximately 2.5 ml of peripheral blood was drawn into Tempus tubes. The first sixteen eligible patients were processed from the enrolled HIV-infected adults, who had not yet received antiretroviral therapy and were about to begin treatment. Patients were deemed ineligible for enrollment if they had febrile or AIDS-related illness, tumors, hepatitis B or C coinfection, immunomodulatory therapy, recent vaccination or treatment interruptions. Residual genomic DNA was removed with the TURBO-DNase kit and globin mRNA was depleted with GLOBINclear. Pretreatment blood was drawn from HIV-infected patients immediately prior to the initiation of antiretroviral therapy.

Using SuperScript III with primers targeting the alpha and beta constant regions, around 480 ng of RNA was reverse transcribed. Separate alpha and beta chain libraries were generated by chain-specific third strand synthesis with multiplexing indices. To avoid primer bias, the protocol used one single primer pair to amplify every rearrangement within a chain, and the protocol also attached molecular barcodes to each cDNA molecule. T4 RNA Ligase 1 joined purified cDNA to a 5' RACE adapter that carried a random hexamer and the SP2 sequencing primer site. The authors primed second strand synthesis from the SP2 site with Phusion polymerase and used slow temperature ramps to favor optimal annealing. Two random hexamer sequences, both added before amplification and joined together, made up the 12-nucleotide barcode of each molecule. A short first PCR added P5 and P7 adapter elements plus a second index, followed by an approximately 23-cycle amplification PCR with P5s and P7 primers. In total the libraries went through roughly 30 PCR cycles, after which the libraries were quantified on a Qubit, sized on a Bioanalyzer, and diluted to around 3.9 nM. The normalized libraries were sequenced on an Illumina MiSeq using 2 x 250 paired-end kits. MinElute columns were the means by which the reverse transcription reactions were cleaned up, and the reactions were eluted into about 10 ul Tris-Cl. Adapter ligations ran for roughly 21 hours at 16 degrees C and were afterwards cleaned with AMPure XP beads at a 1:1 ratio. For the original study's pipeline: A modified Decombinator processed the demultiplexed FASTQ files and output V, J, insert and barcode information. Sequences that shared a barcode but differed from the dominant sequence were treated as errors and discarded, and barcodes were clustered at Levenshtein distance 3 and counted to estimate the original cDNA molecules. The R packages ineq, vegan, igraph and RCytoscape were used for downstream analyses, together with IMGT nomenclature and CDR3 definitions. The authors computed V gene usage over distinct sequences and counted each TCR a single time to avoid skew from clonal expansion. Whenever two unique CDR3 amino acid sequences within a donor differed by a single Levenshtein edit, similarity networks linked them. The authors compiled published HIV-specific CDR3s (approximately 92 alpha, 650 to 800 beta) and CMV-specific CDR3s (roughly twelve alpha, roughly 250 beta) and searched for them in the repertoires. It was shown by random subsampling to size-matched repertoires that the decreased diversity of patients was not caused by their lower sequence numbers. TCRdb reprocessing: public reads trimmed at Q25 with fastp, clones called with MiXCR, in-frame beta chains kept. Entries are consolidated by CDR3 protein sequence, retaining the most common genes and DNA. These V and J calls derive from TCRdb rather than the authors' analysis. The sample includes under 8,500 distinct CDR3 sequences, with about a tenth observed a single time. The ten biggest clones cover 25% to 30% of the sample.

The rearrangement joined TRBV19 to TRBJ2-1, with the D gene too uncertain to name. The source material was blood, sampled before antiretroviral therapy. The sequence was collected from an adult with HIV infection. The CDR3 amino acid sequence is: CASSIVSDNEQFF. The DNA reads as follows: TGTGCCAGTAGTATAGTCAGTGACAATGAGCAGTTCTTC.